Each of the 21 T cell receptor beta chains below was sequenced from the same sample in a study of OX40 agonist ivuxolimab in advanced cancers. Using immunoSEQ multiplex PCR, the repertoire was profiled, and TCRdb retains in-frame clones only, with some absent. This table has fewer than 70,000 clones, roughly four fifths appearing once. Source: CD4+ or CD8+ T cells sorted from blood, taken in a trial of the OX40 agonist ivuxolimab. These receptors were collected from an adult with an advanced solid tumor such as melanoma, head and neck, liver or kidney cancer.

The rearrangement links TRBV9 to TRBJ2-1, with 7 nucleotides matching TRBD2. The CDR3 is 16 residues long. With 3 bases clipped from V and 2 bases from J, the junction kept 8 bases outside the gene matches. CDR1 is SGDLS and CDR2 is YYNGEE in the germline V gene. CDR3 region: CASSASSGTTYNEQFF. DNA for the CDR3: TGTGCCAGCAGCGCTTCTTCCGGGACTACCTACAATGAGCAGTTCTTC.

The chain employs TRBV5-4 and TRBJ1-6; D gene uncertain. The germline CDR1 and CDR2 sequences are SGHNT and YYREEE (reference sequence). Trimming stripped 0 bases from V and 5 bases from J, with 9 bases between. CDR3 length: 15 residues. CDR3 sequence: CASSLGGLNNSPLHF. DNA of the CDR3: TGTGCCAGCAGCTTGGGGGGTCTGAATAATTCACCCCTCCACTTT.

The chain employs TRBV19 and TRBJ1-5; no clear D. The V gene lost 1 base and the J gene lost 0 bases, with 16 bases spanning the gap. Germline CDR1 LNHDA, CDR2 SQIVND (reference sequence). This CDR3 region has 18 residues. The CDR3 DNA is TGTGCCAGTAGTATAGCCCTCAATTTAAAAGATAGCAATCAGCCCCAGCATTTT. Translation gives CASSIALNLKDSNQPQHF.

This clone was detected ten times or more. Here the CDR3 reads CASSGTYPTNEKLFF. Written as DNA, the CDR3 is TGTGCCAGCAGCGGGACATATCCAACTAATGAAAAACTGTTTTTT. V gene TRBV6-4 combines with J gene TRBJ1-4, with a possible D match to TRBD1 (6 bases). Between the trimmed V and J ends, which lost 6 bases and 0 bases, there was a span of 11 bases. Germline V gene data show CDR1 as MRHNA and CDR2 as SNTAGT. This CDR3 comprises 15 residues.

This chain connects TRBV29-1 to TRBJ1-2; TRBD1 is a possible D gene (5 bases). Per germline, CDR1 SQVTM and CDR2 ANQGSEA. This CDR3 is built from 11 residues. Trimming stripped 8 bases from V and 8 bases from J, with 15 bases between. This CDR3 reads CSPDLGAGYTF. CDR3 DNA sequence: TGCAGCCCCGACCTTGGGGCCGGCTACACCTTC.

This chain links TRBV9 with TRBJ1-2; D possibly corresponds to TRBD1 (5 bases). CDR1 is SGDLS, CDR2 YYNGEE, per germline. This CDR3 region has 14 residues. Trimming shortened V by 0 bases and J by 4 bases, and 10 bases separated the two germline ends. CDR3 amino acids: CASSVEQAPYGYTF. CDR3 DNA: TGTGCCAGCAGCGTAGAACAGGCCCCCTATGGCTACACCTTC. Looking up the rest from reference TRBV9 and TRBJ1-2 gives the full variable domain: DSGVTQTPKHLITATGQRVTLRCSPRSGDLSVYWYQQSLDQGLQFLIQYYNGEERAKGNILERFSAQQFPDLHSELNLSSLELGDSALYFCASSVEQAPYGYTFGSGTRLTVV.

This chain connects TRBV2 to TRBJ2-2; 9 bases fit TRBD2. J lost 7 bases, V lost 5 bases, and 2 bases had no gene match. The CDR3 has 13 amino acids. Looked up from germline, CDR1 is SNHLY and CDR2 is FYNNEI. CDR3 loop: CASSRLADGELFF. CDR3 in DNA: TGTGCCAGCAGTAGACTAGCGGACGGGGAGCTGTTTTTT. Filled out from reference TRBV2 and TRBJ2-2, the complete variable domain reads EPEVTQTPSHQVTQMGQEVILRCVPISNHLYFYWYRQILGQKVEFLVSFYNNEISEKSEIFDDQFSVERPDGSNFTLKIRSTKLEDSAMYFCASSRLADGELFFGEGSRLTVL.

The gene calls are TRBV28 and TRBJ2-1; 11 bases are shared with TRBD1. Looked up from germline, CDR1 is MDHEN and CDR2 is SYDVKM. The ends lost 10 bases at V and 9 bases at J; junction bases unmatched: 11. CDR3 length: 14 residues. CDR3 bases: TGTGCCACTATCCGGACAGGGGGCTTTAGTGAGCAGTTCTTC. The encoded protein is CATIRTGGFSEQFF. The variable domain in full, completed from reference TRBV28 and TRBJ2-1, reads DVKVTQSSRYLVKRTGEKVFLECVQDMDHENMFWYRQDPGLGLRLIYFSYDVKMKEKGDIPEGYSVSREKKERFSLILESASTNQTSMYLCATIRTGGFSEQFFGPGTRLTVL.

This chain links TRBV27 with TRBJ1-1; D possibly corresponds to TRBD1 (5 bases). CDR1 and CDR2 from the germline V gene are MNHEY and SMNVEV (reference sequence). The CDR3 has 13 amino acids. Trimming took off 5 bases at V and 5 bases at J, with 12 bases between the two ends. This CDR3 is CASSPQGPTEAFF. The CDR3 nucleotides read TGTGCCAGCAGTCCCCAGGGTCCTACTGAAGCTTTCTTT.

This sequence joins TRBV27 and TRBJ1-1, with 11 positions matching TRBD1. The CDR3 consists of 16 residues. Looked up from germline, CDR1 is MNHEY and CDR2 is SMNVEV (reference sequence). V was pared by 3 bases and J by 0 bases, with 3 bases of the junction left unmatched. The CDR3 DNA reads as TGTGCCAGCAGTTTGGACAGGGGGCTTTTGAACACTGAAGCTTTCTTT. It codes for CASSLDRGLLNTEAFF.

The chain employs TRBV2 and TRBJ2-7; 10 nucleotides agree with TRBD1. The CDR3 covers 15 residues. The germline V gene has CDR1 SNHLY and CDR2 FYNNEI. V dropped 6 bases and J dropped 4; count of bases not matched to a gene: 9. The DNA of the CDR3 is TGTGCCAGCAGCCTCACCGGGACAGGGGTTTACGAGCAGTACTTC. This sequence encodes CASSLTGTGVYEQYF.

This clone has a single count. Mismatch with germline at one junction end may stem from a read error. The rearrangement joins TRBV5-1 to TRBJ1-5; possible D gene TRBD1, 5 bases. The CDR3 loop spans 13 amino acids. Germline V gene lookup returns CDR1 SGHRS and CDR2 YFSETQ. The CDR3 DNA follows: TGCGCCAGCAGCTCGGGAGGGGAGGAGCCCCGGCATTTT. Translation gives CASSSGGEEPRHF.

Comment on this clone: This same CDR3 is encoded by further DNA sequences in the sample. The chain recombines TRBV29-1 with TRBJ2-7; D remains unclear. The V gene's germline CDR1 is SQVTM and CDR2 ANQGSEA. The CDR3 loop spans 12 amino acids. V was cut by 1 base and J by 1 base, with 5 bases left in between. CDR3 nucleotides: TGCAGCGTTGAAGTTTCATCCTACGAGCAGTACTTC. Encoded protein: CSVEVSSYEQYF.

The J gene is TRBJ1-1, the V gene TRBV30; 9 bases fit TRBD1. The trim removed 5 bases at V and 6 bases at J, leaving 4 bases unmatched. CDR1 and CDR2 (germline): GTSNPN, SVGIG (reference sequence). This CDR3 spans 12 amino acids. CDR3 in amino acids: CAWGTGTAEAFF. Written as DNA, the CDR3 is TGTGCCTGGGGGACAGGGACGGCTGAAGCTTTCTTT. Full variable domain (missing parts from reference TRBV30 and TRBJ1-1): SQTIHQWPATLVQPVGSPLSLECTVEGTSNPNLYWYRQAAGRGLQLLFYSVGIGQISSEVPQNLSASRPQDRQFILSSKKLLLSDSGFYLCAWGTGTAEAFFGQGTRLTVV.

The CDR3 DNA reads TGTGCCAGCAGTGTGAGAGAGGGCACAGATACGCAGTATTTT. This gives the protein CASSVREGTDTQYF. J is TRBJ2-3 and V is TRBV2; D unresolved. The CDR3 contains 14 residues. V dropped 4 bases and J dropped 1 base, with 9 bases sitting between them. Germline CDR1 reads SNHLY; CDR2 reads FYNNEI. Using reference TRBV2 and TRBJ2-3 for the parts outside the CDR3, the full variable domain is EPEVTQTPSHQVTQMGQEVILRCVPISNHLYFYWYRQILGQKVEFLVSFYNNEISEKSEIFDDQFSVERPDGSNFTLKIRSTKLEDSAMYFCASSVREGTDTQYFGPGTRLTVL.

The V call is TRBV2, the J call TRBJ2-5, with D perhaps matching TRBD1 (5 bases). CDR1 is SNHLY, CDR2 FYNNEI, per germline. The CDR3 is 13 residues long. V was clipped by 3 bases and J by 7 bases, with 12 bases between them. CDR3 DNA: TGTGCCAGCAGTGAGTCTAGGGGCTGGACCCAGTACTTC. Its protein product is CASSESRGWTQYF.

The chain joins TRBV7-9 to TRBJ2-1; no reliable D call. This CDR3 is built from 12 residues. Trimming shortened V by 4 bases and J by 6 bases, and 7 bases separated the two germline ends. In germline, CDR1 is SEHNR, CDR2 FQNEAQ (reference sequence). The CDR3 loop reads CASSSASNEQFF. In DNA form, the CDR3 reads TGTGCCAGCAGCTCGGCTAGCAATGAGCAGTTCTTC.

This clone appeared once. The rearrangement joins TRBV10-3 to TRBJ1-2; D possibly corresponds to TRBD1 (5 bases). The CDR3 runs 12 residues. Germline CDR1 ENHRY, CDR2 SYGVKD. V lost 6 bases and J lost 3, with 8 bases in between. CDR3 coding DNA: TGTGCCATCAGCGGAGGGGACTATGGCTACACCTTC. Translating it yields CAISGGDYGYTF.

To note about this clone: The identical CDR3 is also encoded by other nucleotide sequences in the sample. V and J are TRBV20-1 and TRBJ2-3; D unresolved. CDR3 length equals 11 residues. Between the trimmed V and J ends, which lost 3 bases and 2 bases, there was a span of 3 bases. CDR1 and CDR2 (germline): DFQATT, SNEGSKA (reference sequence). The CDR3: CSASYTDTQYF. As DNA, the CDR3 is TGCAGTGCTAGCTACACAGATACGCAGTATTTT.

The J gene is TRBJ2-5, the V gene TRBV11-1; possible D gene TRBD1, 6 bases. Germline V gives CDR1 SGHAT, CDR2 FQDESV (reference sequence). The CDR3 length is 11 residues. Trimming took 8 bases from V and 5 from J, leaving 9 bases between them. CDR3 coding DNA: TGTGCCAGCTTACAGGGCGAGACCCAGTACTTC. Translating gives CASLQGETQYF.

This chain connects TRBV6-5 to TRBJ1-1; D ambiguous. The CDR3 has 12 amino acids. CDR1 is MNHEY, CDR2 SVGAGI, per germline. V was trimmed by 5 bases and J by 3 bases, leaving 7 bases between them. The CDR3 loop is CASSAFHTEAFF. The CDR3 nucleotides are TGTGCCAGCAGTGCGTTTCACACTGAAGCTTTCTTT.